The 14 T cell receptor beta chains reported below all come from one sample, sequenced in a study of Ad26.COV2.S vaccination and SARS-CoV-2 variants. Sequenced by immunoSEQ multiplex PCR; TCRdb stores in-frame clones only, minus some. The sample carries approximately 280,000 clones, about 90% recorded once. Treatment described: some 19 received Ad26.COV2.S at low or high dose, single or two shots; roughly five received placebo; per-sample allocation not given. The investigators took samples on day 63 after the first vaccine or placebo injection. This material consisted of peripheral blood, taken in a trial of Ad26.COV2.S vaccine versus placebo. These receptor sequences come from a person aged 18 to 65 who received the Ad26.COV2.S COVID-19 vaccine or a placebo.

CDR3 in amino acids: CASSESTGGGKREKLFF. The DNA of the CDR3 is TGCGCCAGCAGTGAGTCGACCGGGGGGGGCAAAAGGGAAAAACTGTTTTTT. This chain links TRBV10-2 with TRBJ1-4, with D perhaps TRBD1 (6 bases). The CDR3 is 17 amino acids. Trimming removed 0 bases from V and 8 bases from J, with 19 bases in between. Germline-derived CDR1 and CDR2 are WSHSY and SAAADI.

The chain combines TRBV7-9 with TRBJ1-1, with D perhaps TRBD1 (5 bases). Trimming took 0 bases from V and 3 from J, leaving 17 bases between them. The CDR3 contains 17 residues. The germline CDR1 and CDR2 sequences are SEHNR and FQNEAQ (reference sequence). CDR3 protein: CASSLALAGLSHTEAFF. The CDR3, as DNA: TGTGCCAGCAGCTTAGCGCTGGCAGGGCTTAGCCACACTGAAGCTTTCTTT.

In this sample, this clone turned up a few times. The chain recombines TRBV2 with TRBJ2-7; 8 bases line up with TRBD1. The ends lost 10 bases at V and 6 bases at J; junction bases unmatched: 11. Germline V CDR1 and CDR2: SNHLY, FYNNEI. CDR3 length: 13 amino acids. CDR3 sequence: CAKAGTGAREQYF. The CDR3 coding sequence is TGTGCCAAAGCCGGGACAGGAGCCCGCGAGCAGTACTTC.

The chain links TRBV21-1 to TRBJ1-6; TRBD1, the D gene given by the table, was not confirmed from the DNA. TRBV21-1 is noted as a pseudogene. The CDR3 has 18 amino acids. The chain's CDR3 is CASSTQRGQRSPNSPLHF. The CDR3 region has the DNA TGTGCCAGCAGCACACAAAGGGGACAACGGTCGCCCAATTCACCCCTCCACTTT.

The rearrangement uses TRBV18 and TRBJ1-6; the D gene is possibly TRBD1 (6 bases). CDR3 size: 16 residues. The germline CDR1 and CDR2 sequences are KGHSH and LQKENI. The ends were cut back, 5 bases at V and 9 bases at J, with 20 bases in the middle. The CDR3 spells CASSSTGVDRGSPLHF. The CDR3, as DNA: TGTGCCAGCTCATCTACCGGAGTGGACAGAGGTTCACCCCTCCACTTT.

DNA for the CDR3: TGTGCCAGCAGCCGGGACAGGCTCGACGAGCAGTACTTC. Its translation is CASSRDRLDEQYF. This rearrangement joins TRBV2 to TRBJ2-7, with TRBD1 matching over 8 bases. Germline V gene sequence: CDR1 SNHLY, CDR2 FYNNEI. The CDR3 is made up of 13 amino acids. V was pared by 6 bases and J by 5 bases, with 6 bases of the junction left unmatched.

The J gene is TRBJ2-2, the V gene TRBV5-1; 9 bases line up with TRBD2. The CDR3 runs 15 residues. CDR1 SGHRS and CDR2 YFSETQ come from the germline V gene. V was clipped by 4 bases and J by 3 bases; unmatched bases: 4. The CDR3 region is CASSRLAADTGELFF. The CDR3 DNA follows: TGCGCCAGCAGCCGACTAGCGGCAGACACCGGGGAGCTGTTTTTT.

V is TRBV11-2 and J is TRBJ1-5; D not resolved. Germline lookup yields CDR1 SGHAT and CDR2 FQNNGV. This CDR3 region has 15 residues. Trimming took off 0 bases at V and 4 bases at J, with 10 bases between the two ends. This CDR3 is CASSLDGNLNQPQHF. The CDR3 bases are TGTGCCAGCAGCTTAGATGGGAATTTAAATCAGCCCCAGCATTTT.

This chain links TRBV10-1 with TRBJ1-1; D ambiguous. V was pared by 2 bases and J by 1 base, with 5 bases between. From germline, CDR1 is WNHNN and CDR2 SYGVQD (reference sequence). CDR3 length: 13 residues. CDR3: CASSETKNTEAFF. The CDR3 region has the DNA TGCGCCAGCAGTGAGACCAAGAACACTGAAGCTTTCTTT.

V and J are TRBV19 and TRBJ2-3, with 12 bases fitting TRBD2. The CDR3 covers 14 residues. The germline V gene has CDR1 LNHDA and CDR2 SQIVND (reference sequence). V shed 7 bases, J shed 9 bases, and the junction held 8 bases outside the gene matches. CDR3 sequence: CASTNGLAGGTQYF. CDR3 coding DNA: TGTGCCAGTACTAATGGGCTAGCGGGAGGGACGCAGTATTTT.

This chain connects TRBV30 to TRBJ1-1; D is unclear. The CDR3 consists of 14 residues. V lost 0 bases to trimming and J lost 1 base, with 9 bases between them. The germline V gene encodes CDR1 GTSNPN and CDR2 SVGIG (reference sequence). This CDR3 reads CAWSVGPANTEAFF. In DNA, the CDR3 is TGTGCCTGGAGTGTAGGACCGGCGAACACTGAAGCTTTCTTT.

V and J are TRBV19 and TRBJ1-5, with TRBD1 as a possible D gene (6 bases). Germline CDR1 is LNHDA and CDR2 is SQIVND (reference sequence). The V end lost 3 bases, the J end lost 4 bases, and 16 bases lay between the germline ends. The CDR3 is 16 residues long. The CDR3 spells CASSIEGGSGNQPQHF. The CDR3 DNA reads TGTGCCAGTAGTATCGAAGGGGGAAGCGGGAATCAGCCCCAGCATTTT.

V usage is TRBV25-1 and J usage is TRBJ1-1; D possibly corresponds to TRBD1 (5 bases). V gave up 1 base and J gave up 6 bases, with 12 bases separating them. Germline lookup yields CDR1 MGHDK and CDR2 SYGVNS. The CDR3 spans 14 residues. This CDR3 is CASSELKGSAEAFF. The CDR3 bases are TGTGCCAGCAGTGAATTGAAGGGGTCTGCTGAAGCTTTCTTT.

The chain combines TRBV4-1 with TRBJ1-2; 7 positions agree with TRBD1. The trim removed 5 bases at V and 0 bases at J, leaving 6 bases unmatched. Per the germline V gene, CDR1 is MGHRA and CDR2 is YSYEKL. This CDR3 has 15 residues. Here the CDR3 reads CASSERTGANYGYTF. CDR3 coding DNA: TGCGCCAGCAGCGAAAGAACAGGGGCTAACTATGGCTACACCTTC.